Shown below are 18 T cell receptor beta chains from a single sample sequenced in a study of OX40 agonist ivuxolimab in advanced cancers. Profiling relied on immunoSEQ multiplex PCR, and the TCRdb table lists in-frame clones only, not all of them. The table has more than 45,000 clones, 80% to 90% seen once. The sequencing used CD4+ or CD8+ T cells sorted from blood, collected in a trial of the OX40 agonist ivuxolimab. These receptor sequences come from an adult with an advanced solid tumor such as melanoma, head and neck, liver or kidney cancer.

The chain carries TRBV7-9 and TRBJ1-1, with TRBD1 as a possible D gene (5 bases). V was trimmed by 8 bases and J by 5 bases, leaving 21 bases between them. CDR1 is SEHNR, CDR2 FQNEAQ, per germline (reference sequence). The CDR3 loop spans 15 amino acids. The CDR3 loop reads CASAPTEGRETEAFF. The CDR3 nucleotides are TGTGCCAGCGCCCCAACGGAGGGGAGGGAAACTGAAGCTTTCTTT.

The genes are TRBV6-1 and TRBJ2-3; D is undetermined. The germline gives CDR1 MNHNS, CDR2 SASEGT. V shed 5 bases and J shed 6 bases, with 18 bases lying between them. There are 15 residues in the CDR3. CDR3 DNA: TGTGCCAGCAGTATCCGGGTCCTTACAATGGATACGCAGTATTTT. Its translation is CASSIRVLTMDTQYF.

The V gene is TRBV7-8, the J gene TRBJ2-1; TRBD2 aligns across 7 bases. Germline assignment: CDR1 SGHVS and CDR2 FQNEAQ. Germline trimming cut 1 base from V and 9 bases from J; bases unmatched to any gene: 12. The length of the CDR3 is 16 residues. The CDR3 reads CASSLGLRRGGGEQFF. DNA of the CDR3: TGTGCCAGCAGCTTAGGACTCAGACGTGGCGGGGGTGAGCAGTTCTTC. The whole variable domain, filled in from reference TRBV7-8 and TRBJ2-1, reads GAGVSQSPRYKVAKRGQDVALRCDPISGHVSLFWYQQALGQGPEFLTYFQNEAQLDKSGLPSDRFFAERPEGSVSTLKIQRTQQEDSAVYLCASSLGLRRGGGEQFFGPGTRLTVL.

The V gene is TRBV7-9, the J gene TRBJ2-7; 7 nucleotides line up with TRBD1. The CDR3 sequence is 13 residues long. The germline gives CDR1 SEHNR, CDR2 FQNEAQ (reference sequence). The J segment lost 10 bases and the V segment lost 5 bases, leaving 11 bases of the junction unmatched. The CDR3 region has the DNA TGTGCCAGCAGCCAGACAGGGCTGGGTGACCAGTACGTC. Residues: CASSQTGLGDQYV.

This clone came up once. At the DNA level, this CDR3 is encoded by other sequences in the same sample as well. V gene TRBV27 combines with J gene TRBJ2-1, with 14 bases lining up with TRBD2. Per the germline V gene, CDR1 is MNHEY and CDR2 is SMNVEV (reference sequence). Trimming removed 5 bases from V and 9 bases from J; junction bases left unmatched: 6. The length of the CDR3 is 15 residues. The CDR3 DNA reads TGTGCCAGCAGTCCAGGGACTAGCGGGAGTGGTGAGCAGTTCTTC. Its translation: CASSPGTSGSGEQFF.

The CDR3 reads CASNQIGISYEQYV. The CDR3 DNA reads TGTGCCAGCAATCAAATAGGGATCTCCTACGAGCAGTACGTC. The rearrangement links TRBV6-1 to TRBJ2-7; D unresolved. CDR3 length: 14 residues. The germline V gene has CDR1 MNHNS and CDR2 SASEGT. The germline V and J ends were trimmed by 7 bases and 0 bases, with 13 bases remaining between them.

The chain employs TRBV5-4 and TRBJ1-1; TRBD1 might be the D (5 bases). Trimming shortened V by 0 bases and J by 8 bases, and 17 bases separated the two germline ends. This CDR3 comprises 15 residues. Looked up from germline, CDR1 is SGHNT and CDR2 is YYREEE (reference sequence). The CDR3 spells CASSLGPGREEEAFF. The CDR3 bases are TGTGCCAGCAGCTTGGGGCCGGGACGGGAAGAAGAAGCTTTCTTT. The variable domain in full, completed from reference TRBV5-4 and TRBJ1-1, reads ETGVTQSPTHLIKTRGQQVTLRCSSQSGHNTVSWYQQALGQGPQFIFQYYREEENGRGNFPPRFSGLQFPNYSSELNVNALELDDSALYLCASSLGPGREEEAFFGQGTRLTVV.

The CDR3 loop reads CASSWFRDRGYEQYF. CDR3 coding DNA: TGTGCCAGCAGCTGGTTCCGGGACAGGGGCTACGAGCAGTACTTC. The chain links TRBV13 to TRBJ2-7; 10 bases fit TRBD1. J gave up 3 bases and V 4 bases, and 6 bases lay outside the gene matches. This CDR3 region has 15 residues. Germline V lookup: CDR1 PRHDT, CDR2 FYEKMQ (reference sequence).

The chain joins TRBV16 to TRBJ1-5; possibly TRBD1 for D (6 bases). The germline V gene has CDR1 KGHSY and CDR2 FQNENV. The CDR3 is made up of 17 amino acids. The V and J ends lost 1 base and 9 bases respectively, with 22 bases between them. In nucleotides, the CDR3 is TGTGCCAGCAGCCAATGGTCAGGGGACCTAGGGGCGAGGCCCCAGCATTTT. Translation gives CASSQWSGDLGARPQHF. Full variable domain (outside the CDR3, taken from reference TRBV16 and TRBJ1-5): GEEVAQTPKHLVRGEGQKAKLYCAPIKGHSYVFWYQQVLKNEFKFLISFQNENVFDETGMPKERFSAKCLPNSPCSLEIQATKLEDSAVYFCASSQWSGDLGARPQHFGDGTRLSIL.

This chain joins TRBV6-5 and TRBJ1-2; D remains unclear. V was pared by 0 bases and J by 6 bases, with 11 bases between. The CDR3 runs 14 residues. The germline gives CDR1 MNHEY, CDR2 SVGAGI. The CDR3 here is CASSYSPGLDGYTF. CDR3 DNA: TGTGCCAGCAGTTACTCCCCCGGGCTCGATGGCTACACCTTC.

For the CDR3, the DNA is TGTGCCAGCAGTTATAGTCAGGGCCACACTGAAGCTTTCTTT. It yields the protein CASSYSQGHTEAFF. The genes are TRBV6-5 and TRBJ1-1; a possible D gene is TRBD1 (5 bases). The CDR3 contains 14 residues. Germline CDR1 MNHEY, CDR2 SVGAGI. V lost 3 bases to trimming and J lost 3 bases, with 11 bases between them.

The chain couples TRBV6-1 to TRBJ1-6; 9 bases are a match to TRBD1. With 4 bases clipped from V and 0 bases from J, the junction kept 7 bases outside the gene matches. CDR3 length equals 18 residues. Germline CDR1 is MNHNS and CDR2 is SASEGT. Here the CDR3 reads CASSAGTGTSSYNSPLHF. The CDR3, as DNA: TGTGCCAGCAGTGCTGGGACAGGGACCAGCTCCTATAATTCACCCCTCCACTTT.

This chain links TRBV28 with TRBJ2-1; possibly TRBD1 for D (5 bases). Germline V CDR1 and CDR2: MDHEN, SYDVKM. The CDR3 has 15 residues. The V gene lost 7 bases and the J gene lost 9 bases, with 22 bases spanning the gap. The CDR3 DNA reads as TGTGCCAGCACCGTATCGCGAGGCAGGGTGGCTGAGCAGTTCTTC. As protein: CASTVSRGRVAEQFF.

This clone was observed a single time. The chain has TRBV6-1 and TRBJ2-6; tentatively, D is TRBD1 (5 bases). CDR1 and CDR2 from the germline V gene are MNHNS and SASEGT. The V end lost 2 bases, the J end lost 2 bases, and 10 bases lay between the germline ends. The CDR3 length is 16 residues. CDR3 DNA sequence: TGTGCCAGCAGTGAACGCCCAGGGCCTGGGGCCAACGTCCTGACTTTC. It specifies CASSERPGPGANVLTF.

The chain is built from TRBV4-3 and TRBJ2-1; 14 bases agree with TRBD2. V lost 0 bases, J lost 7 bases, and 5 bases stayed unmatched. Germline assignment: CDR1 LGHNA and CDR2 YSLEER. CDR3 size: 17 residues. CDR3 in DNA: TGCGCCAGCAGCCAAGATGGGGGACTAGCGGGAGTTAATGAGCAGTTCTTC. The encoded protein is CASSQDGGLAGVNEQFF.

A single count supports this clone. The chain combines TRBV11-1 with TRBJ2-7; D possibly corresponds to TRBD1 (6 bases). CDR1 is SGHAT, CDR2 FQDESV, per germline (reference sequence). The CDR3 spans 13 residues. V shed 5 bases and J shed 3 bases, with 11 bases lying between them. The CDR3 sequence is CASSAGVGYEQYF. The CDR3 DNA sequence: TGTGCCAGCAGCGCAGGGGTTGGCTACGAGCAGTACTTC.

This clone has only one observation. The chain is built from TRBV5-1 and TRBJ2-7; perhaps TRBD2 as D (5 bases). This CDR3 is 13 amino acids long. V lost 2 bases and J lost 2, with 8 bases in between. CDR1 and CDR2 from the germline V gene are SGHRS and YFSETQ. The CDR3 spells CASSFGVPYEQYF. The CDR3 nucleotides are TGCGCCAGCAGCTTCGGGGTTCCCTACGAGCAGTACTTC. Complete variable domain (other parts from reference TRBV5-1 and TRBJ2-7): KAGVTQTPRYLIKTRGQQVTLSCSPISGHRSVSWYQQTPGQGLQFLFEYFSETQRNKGNFPGRFSGRQFSNSRSEMNVSTLELGDSALYLCASSFGVPYEQYFGPGTRLTVT.

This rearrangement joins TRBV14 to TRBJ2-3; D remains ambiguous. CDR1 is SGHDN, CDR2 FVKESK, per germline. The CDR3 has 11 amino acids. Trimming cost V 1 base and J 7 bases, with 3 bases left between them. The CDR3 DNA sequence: TGTGCCAGCAGCCAAGGACATACGCAGTATTTT. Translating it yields CASSQGHTQYF.